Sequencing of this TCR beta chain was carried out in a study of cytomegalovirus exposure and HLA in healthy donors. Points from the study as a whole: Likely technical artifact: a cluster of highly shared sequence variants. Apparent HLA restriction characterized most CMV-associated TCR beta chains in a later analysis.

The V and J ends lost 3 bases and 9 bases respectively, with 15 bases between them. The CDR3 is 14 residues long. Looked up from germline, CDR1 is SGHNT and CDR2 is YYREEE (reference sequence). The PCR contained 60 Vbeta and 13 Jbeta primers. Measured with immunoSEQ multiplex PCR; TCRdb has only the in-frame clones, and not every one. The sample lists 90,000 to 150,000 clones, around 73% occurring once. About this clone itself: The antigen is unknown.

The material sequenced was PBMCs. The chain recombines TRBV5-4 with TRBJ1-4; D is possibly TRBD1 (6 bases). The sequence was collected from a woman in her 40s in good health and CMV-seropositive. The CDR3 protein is CASSYQGRGQKLFF. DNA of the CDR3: TGTGCCAGCAGCTATCAGGGGCGGGGGCAAAAACTGTTTTTT.